What follows is one T cell receptor beta chain and its context. The same CDR3 also results from other DNA sequences found in this sample. Unmatched junction bases numbered 6, after V lost 4 bases and J lost 5 bases. The CDR3 runs 14 residues. Germline loops: CDR1 LNHDA, CDR2 SQIVND (reference sequence). Repertoires were generated with immunoSEQ multiplex PCR, while TCRdb's copy carries only in-frame clones and drops some. The sample lists more than 2,000,000 clones; about 92% were seen once. This sample is part of a study of shared clonotypes between healthy human individuals. The sequence came from a man aged 18 to 35 in good health. Sequencing input: naive CD4+ T cells sorted from blood. Subset in this sample: CD45RA+ positively selected. The genes are TRBV19 and TRBJ2-5, with 8 bases fitting TRBD2. CDR3 amino acids: CASSTAGGRETQYF. In nucleotides, the CDR3 is TGTGCCAGTAGTACCGCGGGGGGAAGGGAGACCCAGTACTTC.